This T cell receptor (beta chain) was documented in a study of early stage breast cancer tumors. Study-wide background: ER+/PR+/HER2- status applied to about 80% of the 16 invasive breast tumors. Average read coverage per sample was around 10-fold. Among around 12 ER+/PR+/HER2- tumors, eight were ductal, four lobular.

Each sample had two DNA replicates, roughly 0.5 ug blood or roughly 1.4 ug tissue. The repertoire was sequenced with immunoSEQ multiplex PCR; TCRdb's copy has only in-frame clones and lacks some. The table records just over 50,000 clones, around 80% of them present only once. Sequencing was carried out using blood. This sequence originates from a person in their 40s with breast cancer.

CDR3 sequence reads: CASSADRVTNINEQFF. The CDR3 DNA follows: TGTGCCAGCAGTGCGGACAGGGTAACCAATATCAATGAGCAGTTCTTC. V gene TRBV6-6 combines with J gene TRBJ2-1; 8 bases are shared with TRBD1. Looked up from germline, CDR1 is MNHNY and CDR2 is SVGAGI (reference sequence). Trimming at V came to 5 bases and at J to 6 bases, leaving 12 bases not matched to a gene. This CDR3 is built from 16 residues.